The sequence of this T cell receptor beta chain was determined in a study of control samples from healthy donors and cancer patients. The germline CDR1 and CDR2 sequences are SGHDT and YYEEEE. With 4 bases clipped from V and 8 bases from J, the junction kept 5 bases outside the gene matches. There are 14 residues in the CDR3. Clones were read by immunoSEQ multiplex PCR, and TCRdb kept only the in-frame ones, dropping some. The sample lists some 89,000 clones; more than 75% were seen once. The chain uses TRBV5-6 and TRBJ2-1; 11 nucleotides match TRBD2. The clonotype was recovered from a middle-aged woman in good health. The material sequenced was blood. DNA for the CDR3: TGTGCCAGCAGCCCCGGACTAGCGGGCCATGAGCAGTTCTTC. It specifies CASSPGLAGHEQFF.